The rows below give T cell receptor beta chains drawn from one sample of a study of shared clonotypes between healthy human individuals. Sequencing was performed with immunoSEQ multiplex PCR; in TCRdb, only in-frame clones are kept and a portion is missing. The sample includes just over 2,000,000 clones, approximately 95% seen only once; the top ten take 0.85% to 1.3%. What was sequenced was naive CD8+ T cells sorted from blood. All receptors come from a man between 18 and 29 years old in good health. Each CDR3 is given with its conserved first and last residue. The D gene is left open where the match is weak. The size field is filled for only some rows; it gives once, few, many or a size class.

j_call: TRBJ2-2; clone_size: .; v_call: TRBV5-1; d_call: .; cdr3_aa: CASSTRGLLNTGELFF; cdr3_nt: TGCGCCAGCAGCACCAGGGGTCTCCTGAACACCGGGGAGCTGTTTTTT
j_call: TRBJ2-7; clone_size: .; v_call: TRBV29-1; d_call: .; cdr3_aa: CSVEIRQGYEQYF; cdr3_nt: TGCAGCGTTGAGATTAGGCAGGGCTACGAGCAGTACTTC
j_call: TRBJ2-7; clone_size: .; v_call: TRBV27; d_call: .; cdr3_aa: CASSPHLEGENYEQYF; cdr3_nt: TGTGCCAGCAGTCCCCACCTTGAGGGAGAGAACTACGAGCAGTACTTC
j_call: TRBJ2-7; clone_size: once; v_call: TRBV10-3; d_call: .; cdr3_aa: CAISETGLGEQYF; cdr3_nt: TGTGCCATCAGTGAGACAGGGTTGGGAGAGCAGTACTTC
j_call: TRBJ2-7; clone_size: once; v_call: TRBV10-2; d_call: .; cdr3_aa: CASSRGSYEQYF; cdr3_nt: TGCGCCAGCAGTAGGGGTTCCTACGAGCAGTACTTC
j_call: TRBJ2-7; clone_size: .; v_call: TRBV27; d_call: .; cdr3_aa: CASSAPRGEQYF; cdr3_nt: TGTGCCAGCAGTGCCCCACGGGGGGAGCAGTACTTC
j_call: TRBJ2-7; clone_size: .; v_call: TRBV5-1; d_call: TRBD2; cdr3_aa: CASSTGTSGGNEQYF; cdr3_nt: TGCGCCAGCAGCACCGGGACTAGCGGGGGTAACGAGCAGTACTTC
j_call: TRBJ2-7; clone_size: .; v_call: TRBV28; d_call: TRBD2; cdr3_aa: CASSGLAGTYEQYF; cdr3_nt: TGTGCCAGCAGTGGACTAGCGGGTACCTACGAGCAGTACTTC
j_call: TRBJ2-7; clone_size: .; v_call: TRBV4-1; d_call: .; cdr3_aa: CASSQAVYYEQYF; cdr3_nt: TGCGCCAGCAGCCAGGCGGTCTACTACGAGCAGTACTTC
j_call: TRBJ1-4; clone_size: .; v_call: TRBV11-2; d_call: .; cdr3_aa: CASSFLNGDNEKLFF; cdr3_nt: TGTGCCAGCAGCTTTTTGAACGGCGATAATGAAAAACTGTTTTTT
j_call: TRBJ1-5; clone_size: .; v_call: TRBV9; d_call: .; cdr3_aa: CASSAEGRSNQPQHF; cdr3_nt: TGTGCCAGCAGCGCCGAAGGGAGAAGCAATCAGCCCCAGCATTTT
j_call: TRBJ1-2; clone_size: .; v_call: TRBV6-1; d_call: TRBD1; cdr3_aa: CASSPQGDYGYTF; cdr3_nt: TGTGCCAGCAGTCCCCAGGGGGACTATGGCTACACCTTC
j_call: TRBJ1-2; clone_size: .; v_call: TRBV30; d_call: .; cdr3_aa: CAWDDRHGADYTF; cdr3_nt: TGTGCCTGGGACGACAGGCACGGGGCGGACTACACCTTC
j_call: TRBJ1-6; clone_size: .; v_call: TRBV4-1; d_call: .; cdr3_aa: CASSQETGYNSPLHF; cdr3_nt: TGCGCCAGCAGCCAAGAAACAGGTTATAATTCACCCCTCCACTTT
j_call: TRBJ2-2; clone_size: .; v_call: TRBV28; d_call: TRBD1; cdr3_aa: CASSSGQGVPGELFF; cdr3_nt: TGTGCCAGCAGTTCGGGACAGGGAGTACCCGGGGAGCTGTTTTTT
j_call: TRBJ2-7; clone_size: .; v_call: TRBV7-3; d_call: TRBD1; cdr3_aa: CASSLGPGTGEPEQYF; cdr3_nt: TGTGCCAGCAGCTTAGGTCCCGGGACAGGGGAACCCGAGCAGTACTTC
j_call: TRBJ1-1; clone_size: .; v_call: TRBV29-1; d_call: .; cdr3_aa: CSVQGEGTEAFF; cdr3_nt: TGCAGCGTACAGGGTGAGGGCACTGAAGCTTTCTTT